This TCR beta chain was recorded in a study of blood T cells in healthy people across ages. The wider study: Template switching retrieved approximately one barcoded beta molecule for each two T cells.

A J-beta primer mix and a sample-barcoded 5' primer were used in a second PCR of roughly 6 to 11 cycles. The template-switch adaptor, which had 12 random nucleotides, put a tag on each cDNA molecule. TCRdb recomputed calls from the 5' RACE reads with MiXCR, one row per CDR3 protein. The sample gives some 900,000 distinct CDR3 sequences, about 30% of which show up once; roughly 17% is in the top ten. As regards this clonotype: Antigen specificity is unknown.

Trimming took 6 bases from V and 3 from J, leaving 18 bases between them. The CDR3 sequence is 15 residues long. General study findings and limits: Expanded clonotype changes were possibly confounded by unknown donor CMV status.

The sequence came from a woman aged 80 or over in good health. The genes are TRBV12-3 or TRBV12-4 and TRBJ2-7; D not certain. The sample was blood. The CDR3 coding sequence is TGTGCCAGCAGCCAATATACCACTCGGAGCTACGAGCAGTACTTC. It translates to CASSQYTTRSYEQYF.